Each of the 30 T cell receptor beta chains below was sequenced from the same sample in a study of blood T cell repertoires in COVID-19. Assay used: immunoSEQ multiplex PCR; TCRdb lists only in-frame clones, some missing. This table has some 73,000 clones, around 77% appearing once. Sequencing used peripheral blood. Every receptor here comes from a man between 65 and 79 years old with COVID-19, enrolled during active disease.

The J gene is TRBJ1-1, the V gene TRBV6-2 or TRBV6-3; no firm D call. V was shortened by 5 bases and J by 0 bases, with 7 bases between the two germline ends. The CDR3 runs to 13 residues. Germline CDR1 and CDR2: MNHEY and SVGEGT. The CDR3 DNA reads as TGTGCCAGCAGTCTAATCGTGAACACTGAAGCTTTCTTT. Translating gives CASSLIVNTEAFF.

This rearrangement joins TRBV7-2 to TRBJ1-5, with TRBD1 identical over 8 bases. V shed 3 bases, J shed 1 base, and the junction held 2 bases outside the gene matches. Germline lookup yields CDR1 SGHTA and CDR2 FQGNSA. This CDR3 comprises 15 residues. CDR3 amino acids: CASSLDRVSNQPQHF. CDR3 nucleotides: TGTGCCAGCAGCTTGGACAGGGTCAGCAATCAGCCCCAGCATTTT. The full variable domain, its missing parts supplied by reference TRBV7-2 and TRBJ1-5, is GAGVSQSPSNKVTEKGKDVELRCDPISGHTALYWYRQSLGQGLEFLIYFQGNSAPDKSGLPSDRFSAERTGGSVSTLTIQRTQQEDSAVYLCASSLDRVSNQPQHFGDGTRLSIL.

The V call is TRBV19, the J call TRBJ2-2; TRBD1 agrees at 10 bases. The CDR3 has 14 residues. Trimming removed 9 bases from V and 6 bases from J; junction bases left unmatched: 7. Germline CDR1 and CDR2: LNHDA and SQIVND (reference sequence). Here the CDR3 reads CASRDRGLSGELFF. CDR3 sequence (DNA): TGTGCCAGCCGGGACAGGGGCTTGTCCGGGGAGCTGTTTTTT.

This clone turned up a few times. This chain links TRBV6-5 with TRBJ1-2, with a weak D call TRBD1 (6 bases). Germline V CDR1 and CDR2: MNHEY, SVGAGI. Trimming took 2 bases from V and 3 from J, leaving 13 bases between them. CDR3 length: 15 residues. CDR3 protein: CASSYGGRADYGYTF. In nucleotides, the CDR3 is TGTGCCAGCAGTTACGGGGGCAGGGCGGACTATGGCTACACCTTC.

This rearrangement joins TRBV9 to TRBJ1-6; tentatively, D is TRBD1 (6 bases). V lost 4 bases and J 14 bases, leaving 16 bases between the germline ends. Per the germline V gene, CDR1 is SGDLS and CDR2 is YYNGEE. The CDR3 has 13 amino acids. CDR3 DNA sequence: TGTGCCAGCAGCCGCGACAGGCCTCGGACCCTCCACTTT. This codes for CASSRDRPRTLHF.

The chain links TRBV5-8 to TRBJ1-5, with D possibly TRBD1 on 5 matching bases. This CDR3 has 14 residues. V shed 1 base and J shed 4 bases, with 9 bases lying between them. Germline loops: CDR1 SGHTS, CDR2 YDEGEE. The CDR3 region has the DNA TGTGCCAGCAGCTTGAGGGGTGATAATCAGCCCCAGCATTTT. Its protein is CASSLRGDNQPQHF.

This chain uses TRBV6-2 or TRBV6-3 with TRBJ1-1, with TRBD1 identical over 7 bases. CDR3 length: 15 residues. Germline V lookup: CDR1 MNHEY, CDR2 SVGEGT. V gave up 2 bases and J gave up 6 bases; unmatched junction bases: 9. The CDR3 region is CASSYTNLGQPEAFF. DNA for the CDR3: TGTGCCAGCAGTTACACAAATTTGGGACAGCCTGAAGCTTTCTTT.

The V gene is TRBV28, the J gene TRBJ1-5, with D perhaps TRBD1 (5 bases). Trimming cost V 6 bases and J 4 bases, with 16 bases left between them. Germline V gene data show CDR1 as MDHEN and CDR2 as SYDVKM. The length of the CDR3 is 15 residues. DNA of the CDR3: TGTGCCAGCAGCCAACTCCCGGAGGGGAATCAGCCCCAGCATTTT. It specifies CASSQLPEGNQPQHF.

This clone was observed once. The J gene is TRBJ2-5, the V gene TRBV6-5; D ambiguous. CDR3 size: 12 residues. Germline V gives CDR1 MNHEY, CDR2 SVGAGI. The V gene lost 6 bases and the J gene lost 4 bases, with 9 bases spanning the gap. The CDR3 nucleotides read TGTGCCAGCAGCACAACCGTAGAGACCCAGTACTTC. This gives the protein CASSTTVETQYF.

The rearrangement links TRBV24-1 to TRBJ2-3; tentative D call: TRBD2 (5 bases). The CDR3 runs 17 residues. V was cut by 6 bases and J by 1 base, with 19 bases left in between. Germline loops: CDR1 KGHDR, CDR2 SFDVKD. The CDR3 DNA is TGTGCCACCAGTCTCCCCGGACTGGGCGAAGGCACAGATACGCAGTATTTT. This gives the protein CATSLPGLGEGTDTQYF.

J is TRBJ2-1 and V is TRBV29-1, with 9 nucleotides matching TRBD2. Germline V gives CDR1 SQVTM, CDR2 ANQGSEA. V lost 6 bases to trimming and J lost 7 bases; unmatched junction nucleotides: 16. The length of the CDR3 is 16 residues. The CDR3 protein is CSVPRGAGGDVNEQFF. As DNA, the CDR3 is TGCAGCGTCCCGAGGGGGGCGGGAGGGGACGTTAATGAGCAGTTCTTC.

The V gene is TRBV14, the J gene TRBJ2-1; tentative D call: TRBD1 (5 bases). The ends were cut back, 1 base at V and 2 bases at J, with 12 bases in the middle. Germline values: CDR1 SGHDN, CDR2 FVKESK. The CDR3 contains 16 residues. DNA for the CDR3: TGTGCCAGCAGCCAAGGGCGACAGATTGCCTACAATGAGCAGTTCTTC. Protein: CASSQGRQIAYNEQFF.

There are a few counts of this clone. The CDR3 spells CASSYGGQVVVQPQHF. CDR3 DNA: TGTGCCAGCAGTTACGGGGGACAGGTTGTTGTACAGCCCCAGCATTTT. The chain employs TRBV6-2 or TRBV6-3 and TRBJ1-5, with 8 bases matching TRBD1. The J segment lost 7 bases and the V segment lost 2 bases, leaving 10 bases of the junction unmatched. The CDR3 spans 16 residues. Germline values: CDR1 MNHEY, CDR2 SVGEGT.

In its sample, this clone was seen once. This chain uses TRBV6-2 or TRBV6-3 with TRBJ2-3, with 11 bases that match TRBD2. The CDR3 length is 16 residues. The ends lost 4 bases at V and 8 bases at J; junction bases unmatched: 11. CDR1 is MNHEY, CDR2 SVGEGT, per germline. CDR3 residues: CASSSRTSGSLSTQYF. CDR3 sequence (DNA): TGTGCCAGCAGTTCACGGACTAGCGGGTCCCTCAGTACGCAGTATTTT.

The J gene is TRBJ1-3, the V gene TRBV27, with 8 nucleotides matching TRBD1. The length of the CDR3 is 15 residues. V shed 4 bases and J 4 bases; nucleotides not matched to a gene: 6. Germline V gene sequence: CDR1 MNHEY, CDR2 SMNVEV (reference sequence). This chain's CDR3 is CASSSQGADGNTIYF. The CDR3 DNA is TGTGCCAGCAGTTCTCAGGGGGCGGACGGAAACACCATATATTTT.

Only one count was recorded for this clone. The chain is built from TRBV7-2 and TRBJ1-6; 7 bases align to TRBD1. This CDR3 is 16 amino acids long. CDR1 and CDR2 from the germline V gene are SGHTA and FQGNSA. V gave up 6 bases and J gave up 4 bases; unmatched junction bases: 9. The CDR3 DNA reads TGTGCCAGCAGACCTACCGGGACAGAGTATAATTCACCCCTCCACTTT. This translates into CASRPTGTEYNSPLHF.

This clone was observed once. This rearrangement joins TRBV19 to TRBJ2-1, with a possible D match to TRBD2 (5 bases). Germline CDR1 LNHDA, CDR2 SQIVND (reference sequence). The CDR3 sequence is 15 residues long. Trimming shortened V by 3 bases and J by 1 base, and 10 bases separated the two germline ends. CDR3 region: CASSMLAGSYNEQFF. CDR3 nucleotide sequence: TGTGCCAGTAGTATGTTGGCGGGTTCCTACAATGAGCAGTTCTTC.

V and J are TRBV5-4 and TRBJ2-1; D perhaps matches TRBD1 (5 bases). This CDR3 contains 15 residues. From germline, CDR1 is SGHNT and CDR2 YYREEE (reference sequence). The germline V and J ends were trimmed by 1 base and 5 bases, with 13 bases remaining between them. The CDR3 here is CASSLRGGVDNEQFF. CDR3 nucleotide sequence: TGTGCCAGCAGCTTGAGGGGCGGAGTAGACAATGAGCAGTTCTTC.

V usage is TRBV9 and J usage is TRBJ2-1; 9 bases fit TRBD1. This CDR3 is 14 amino acids long. CDR1 SGDLS and CDR2 YYNGEE come from the germline V gene. V was pared by 1 base and J by 6 bases, with 2 bases of the junction left unmatched. This CDR3 is CASSVRGQGNEQFF. The CDR3 DNA follows: TGTGCCAGCAGCGTAAGGGGACAGGGCAATGAGCAGTTCTTC. The whole variable domain, remainder taken from reference TRBV9 and TRBJ2-1, is DSGVTQTPKHLITATGQRVTLRCSPRSGDLSVYWYQQSLDQGLQFLIQYYNGEERAKGNILERFSAQQFPDLHSELNLSSLELGDSALYFCASSVRGQGNEQFFGPGTRLTVL.

This chain links TRBV24-1 with TRBJ2-2; 7 bases fit TRBD1. J was trimmed by 0 bases and V by 3 bases; bases with no gene match: 3. Germline V gene sequence: CDR1 KGHDR, CDR2 SFDVKD. The CDR3 totals 16 residues. The CDR3 loop reads CATSDPGQSNTGELFF. The CDR3 nucleotides are TGTGCCACCAGTGATCCGGGACAGTCGAACACCGGGGAGCTGTTTTTT.

DNA of the CDR3: TGTGCCAGCAGCTTCGTACTAGCGGAGGGGGCCAAAAACATTCAGTACTTC. It is translated as CASSFVLAEGAKNIQYF. The rearrangement joins TRBV7-2 to TRBJ2-4; 8 bases map to TRBD2. The V and J ends lost 3 bases and 1 base, in that order; junction bases with no gene match: 8. The CDR3 consists of 17 residues. In germline, CDR1 is SGHTA, CDR2 FQGNSA.

The chain carries TRBV20-1 and TRBJ2-5; no clear D. This CDR3 is built from 12 residues. The germline gives CDR1 DFQATT, CDR2 SNEGSKA (reference sequence). The V end lost 3 bases, the J end lost 1 base, and 6 bases lay between the germline ends. This CDR3 reads CSASRSQETQYF. The CDR3 DNA reads TGCAGTGCTAGTCGGAGCCAAGAGACCCAGTACTTC.

This clone was counted between two and nine times. This chain uses TRBV11-2 with TRBJ2-7; TRBD2 aligns across 8 bases. The germline V gene has CDR1 SGHAT and CDR2 FQNNGV. V was pared by 1 base and J by 5 bases, with 7 bases of the junction left unmatched. The CDR3 totals 15 residues. The CDR3 bases are TGTGCCAGCAGCTTAGTGGCGGGGGGCTTCCACGAGCAGTACTTC. The encoded protein is CASSLVAGGFHEQYF.

This rearrangement joins TRBV4-2 to TRBJ2-1; 14 bases map to TRBD2. The V segment lost 1 base and the J segment 6 bases; nucleotides outside the gene matches: 5. There are 17 residues in the CDR3. The germline CDR1 and CDR2 sequences are LGHNA and YNFKEQ. The CDR3 protein is CASSQGLAGGPINEQFF. The CDR3 nucleotides are TGTGCCAGCAGCCAAGGACTAGCGGGAGGGCCCATCAATGAGCAGTTCTTC.

V and J are TRBV24-1 and TRBJ2-2; 9 bases align to TRBD1. Trimming took 5 bases from V and 1 from J; bases not matched to a gene: 13. CDR1 KGHDR and CDR2 SFDVKD come from the germline V gene. The CDR3 is made up of 19 amino acids. CDR3 in amino acids: CATSAAADGTGWNTGELFF. In DNA, the CDR3 is TGTGCCACCAGTGCCGCTGCTGACGGGACAGGGTGGAACACCGGGGAGCTGTTTTTT.

The rearrangement joins TRBV18 to TRBJ1-1; 9 bases align to TRBD1. The CDR3 consists of 15 residues. The V gene end was trimmed by 5 bases and the J gene end by 1 base; junction bases not matched to a gene: 5. Germline CDR1 and CDR2: KGHSH and LQKENI. DNA for the CDR3: TGTGCCAGCTCAGCTACAGGGGGCGGGAACACTGAAGCTTTCTTT. Its protein product is CASSATGGGNTEAFF.

This chain uses TRBV30 with TRBJ1-4, with a weak D call TRBD1 (5 bases). Germline loops: CDR1 GTSNPN, CDR2 SVGIG (reference sequence). Trimming pared 4 bases from V and 7 bases from J, leaving 19 bases between. The CDR3 length is 15 residues. As DNA, the CDR3 is TGTGCCTGGAAGGGTGGCGGGGCAGGGACTGAAAAACTGTTTTTT. Translation: CAWKGGGAGTEKLFF.

This chain uses TRBV4-2 with TRBJ2-1; D uncertain. The CDR3 runs 17 residues. Germline assignment: CDR1 LGHNA and CDR2 YNFKEQ. V lost 0 bases, J lost 6 bases, and 18 bases lay in between. CDR3 coding DNA: TGTGCCAGCAGCCAAGATATATCCCCAGGTACGAGCAATGAGCAGTTCTTC. It encodes CASSQDISPGTSNEQFF.

The chain couples TRBV18 to TRBJ2-7; a possible D gene is TRBD2 (5 bases). V shed 6 bases and J shed 0 bases, with 9 bases lying between them. In germline, CDR1 is KGHSH, CDR2 LQKENI. The CDR3 length is 13 residues. CDR3 nucleotide sequence: TGTGCCAGCTCTCCCGACTACTCCTACGAGCAGTACTTC. This sequence encodes CASSPDYSYEQYF. The full variable domain, in which reference TRBV18 and TRBJ2-7 provide the parts outside the CDR3, is NAGVMQNPRHLVRRRGQEARLRCSPMKGHSHVYWYRQLPEEGLKFMVYLQKENIIDESGMPKERFSAEFPKEGPSILRIQQVVRGDSAAYFCASSPDYSYEQYFGPGTRLTVT.

The CDR3 is CASSGSYNEQFF. The CDR3 nucleotides read TGTGCCAGCAGCGGTAGTTACAATGAGCAGTTCTTC. This sequence joins TRBV9 and TRBJ2-1; D ambiguous. Per germline, CDR1 SGDLS and CDR2 YYNGEE. The CDR3 totals 12 residues. With 3 bases removed from V and 4 bases from J, the gap between germline ends came to 5 bases.